The 11 T cell receptor beta chains listed next were all sequenced from one sample in a study of blood T cells in healthy people across ages. For the second PCR, which ran for about 7 to 11 cycles, a sample-barcoded 5' primer and a J-beta primer mix were used. TCRdb passed the 5' RACE reads through MiXCR, listing each CDR3 protein once. Here the sample spans some 760,000 distinct CDR3 sequences, about 25% being singletons. The same sample was also studied in work on T cells of mothers and their children.

Material for sequencing was blood. Receptors were obtained from a boy aged 10-17 years in good health.

The gene calls are TRBV28 and TRBJ2-1; 9 nucleotides agree with TRBD2. The J call may be in error: the DNA end matches TRBJ2-5 better. Germline V gene data show CDR1 as MDHEN and CDR2 as SYDVKM. This CDR3 is 14 amino acids long. The CDR3 DNA reads TGTGCCAGCTCCGAGCGGGAGGAATTGGAGACCCAGTACTTC. Its translation: CASSEREELETQYF.

This chain connects TRBV4-1 to TRBJ2-7, with 7 bases fitting TRBD2. CDR3 length: 17 residues. With 3 bases clipped from V and 4 bases from J, the junction kept 15 bases outside the gene matches. CDR1 MGHRA and CDR2 YSYEKL come from the germline V gene. The CDR3: CASSQALPSGPYYEQYF. DNA of the CDR3: TGCGCCAGCAGCCAGGCCCTCCCTAGCGGACCATATTACGAGCAGTACTTC.

The chain couples TRBV29-1 to TRBJ2-3; D may match TRBD1 or TRBD2 (5 bases each). Germline loops: CDR1 SQVTM, CDR2 ANQGSEA. The CDR3 has 15 residues. Between the trimmed V and J ends, which lost 6 bases and 0 bases, there was a span of 16 bases. The DNA for the CDR3 is TGCAGCGTCAGAGGGGACCGAACAAGCACAGATACGCAGTATTTT. Protein product: CSVRGDRTSTDTQYF.

The chain combines TRBV5-1 with TRBJ2-7; 7 positions agree with TRBD1. The CDR3 spans 15 residues. CDR1 is SGHRS and CDR2 is YFSETQ in the germline V gene. V dropped 0 bases and J dropped 2; count of bases not matched to a gene: 5. CDR3 sequence reads: CASSLDGQEPYEQYF. CDR3 bases: TGCGCCAGCAGCTTGGACGGACAGGAGCCCTACGAGCAGTACTTC.

This clonotype was counted a few times. The chain uses TRBV4-3 and TRBJ1-5; 8 bases are a match to TRBD1. CDR1 and CDR2 (germline): LGHNA, YSLEER. V shed 3 bases, J shed 6 bases, and the junction held 7 bases outside the gene matches. The CDR3 loop spans 15 amino acids. For the CDR3, the DNA is TGCGCCAGCAGCCAGGACAGGGTGTCAACTCAGCCCCAGCATTTT. It specifies CASSQDRVSTQPQHF.

This clonotype has more than one count but fewer than ten. V gene TRBV11-1 combines with J gene TRBJ2-5; the match to TRBD1 covers 10 bases. Per germline, CDR1 SGHAT and CDR2 FQDESV (reference sequence). After removal of 2 bases from V and 5 bases from J, the junction contained 2 bases not matched to a gene. The CDR3 has 14 amino acids. This CDR3 is CASSLPGQGETQYF. In DNA form, the CDR3 reads TGTGCCAGCAGCTTACCGGGACAGGGGGAGACCCAGTACTTC.

The J gene is TRBJ2-5, the V gene TRBV7-8; 7 bases map to TRBD1. The CDR3 has 15 residues. The V gene end was trimmed by 5 bases and the J gene end by 4 bases; junction bases not matched to a gene: 10. From germline, CDR1 is SGHVS and CDR2 FQNEAQ. CDR3 nucleotide sequence: TGTGCCAGCAGCATCTCCGGGACAGAAGGAGAGACCCAGTACTTC. This sequence encodes CASSISGTEGETQYF.

This clonotype appeared a few times. This chain connects TRBV7-9 to TRBJ1-2; D is undetermined. CDR3 length: 12 amino acids. Trimming cost V 5 bases and J 5 bases, with 9 bases left between them. Per germline, CDR1 SEHNR and CDR2 FQNEAQ (reference sequence). CDR3 coding DNA: TGTGCCAGCAGCCCATTGTGGTATGGCTACACCTTC. Translated: CASSPLWYGYTF.

The chain employs TRBV6-1 and TRBJ1-3; D may be TRBD1 (6 bases). Germline V gene lookup returns CDR1 MNHNS and CDR2 SASEGT. The germline V and J ends were trimmed by 6 bases and 7 bases, with 16 bases remaining between them. The CDR3 runs 14 residues. In nucleotides, the CDR3 is TGTGCCAGCAGGGAAACAGGGAATGGGAACACCATATATTTT. Its translation is CASRETGNGNTIYF.

About this clonotype: The germline gene is not matched at one end of the junction; a read error may be the cause. This chain uses TRBV18 with TRBJ2-5, with TRBD2 matching 10 bases. Looked up from germline, CDR1 is KGHSH and CDR2 is LQKENI. The CDR3 is made up of 14 amino acids. In DNA form, the CDR3 reads TGTGCCAGCTCACCACTAGCGGGAGGAGAGACCCAGCACTTC. The encoded protein is CASSPLAGGETQHF.

The chain combines TRBV6-2 or TRBV6-3 with TRBJ2-5; 7 bases map to TRBD1. The germline V gene has CDR1 MNHEY and CDR2 SVGEGT. This CDR3 has 15 residues. J was trimmed by 5 bases and V by 6 bases; bases with no gene match: 12. This CDR3 is CASRNGDSYRETQYF. The CDR3 DNA reads as TGTGCCAGCAGAAACGGGGACAGCTACCGGGAGACCCAGTACTTC.